This is a list of T cell receptor beta chains from one sample in a study of T cell responses to AZD1222 COVID-19 vaccine. TCRdb's table, derived via immunoSEQ multiplex PCR, lists solely in-frame clones and lacks some. Found here are 120,000 or so clones, roughly 88% of them singletons; the top ten hold roughly 5.4%. The sample here was peripheral blood, taken on day 0 of AZD1222 vaccination. These receptors were collected from an adult in good health. Each CDR3 is given with its conserved first and last residue. A D gene is named only where the DNA matches it firmly. Clone size is not always given. Where it is, it says once, few, many or a class for expanded clones.

size: NA
V: TRBV2
J: TRBJ1-1
D: NA
CDR3: CASGQTVNTEAFF
DNA: TGTGCCAGCGGTCAGACAGTGAACACTGAAGCTTTCTTT

size: once
V: TRBV7-9
J: TRBJ1-2
D: NA
CDR3: CASSSTPESVYGYTF
DNA: TGTGCCAGCAGCTCGACACCTGAAAGCGTTTATGGCTACACCTTC

size: NA
V: TRBV19
J: TRBJ1-2
D: NA
CDR3: CASSVSRGLANYGYTF
DNA: TGTGCCAGTAGTGTAAGCCGGGGGCTAGCTAACTATGGCTACACCTTC

size: NA
V: TRBV7-9
J: TRBJ2-7
D: NA
CDR3: CASSPQGGEQYF
DNA: TGTGCCAGCAGCCCGCAGGGGGGGGAGCAGTACTTC

size: once
V: TRBV6-5
J: TRBJ1-1
D: NA
CDR3: CASSYSSGGAGTEAFF
DNA: TGTGCCAGCAGTTACTCGAGTGGGGGGGCTGGCACTGAAGCTTTCTTT

size: NA
V: TRBV5-1
J: TRBJ1-4
D: NA
CDR3: CASGTQGLYEKLFF
DNA: TGCGCCAGCGGGACCCAGGGGCTGTATGAAAAACTGTTTTTT

size: NA
V: TRBV5-4
J: TRBJ1-1
D: NA
CDR3: CASSLTGNFEAEAFF
DNA: TGTGCCAGCAGCTTGACAGGGAATTTTGAGGCTGAAGCTTTCTTT

size: NA
V: TRBV5-1
J: TRBJ1-2
D: TRBD1
CDR3: CASSLETGLYGYTF
DNA: TGCGCCAGCAGCTTGGAGACAGGGCTCTATGGCTACACCTTC

size: NA
V: TRBV6-2/TRBV6-3
J: TRBJ2-1
D: NA
CDR3: CASSYRGGYSYNEQFF
DNA: TGTGCCAGCAGTTACCGCGGGGGCTACTCCTACAATGAGCAGTTCTTC

size: NA
V: TRBV5-4
J: TRBJ2-1
D: TRBD1
CDR3: CASSFQGRGRNEQFF
DNA: TGTGCCAGCAGCTTTCAGGGCAGGGGGCGGAATGAGCAGTTCTTC

size: NA
V: TRBV19
J: TRBJ2-2
D: TRBD1
CDR3: CASSIGQGRTGELFF
DNA: TGTGCCAGTAGTATTGGACAGGGACGCACCGGGGAGCTGTTTTTT

size: NA
V: TRBV18
J: TRBJ2-7
D: NA
CDR3: CASSPPGQATYEQYF
DNA: TGTGCCAGCTCACCACCAGGGCAGGCCACCTACGAGCAGTACTTC

size: NA
V: TRBV4-2
J: TRBJ2-2
D: NA
CDR3: CASSPYFNSNTGELFF
DNA: TGTGCCAGCAGCCCCTATTTCAACTCGAACACCGGGGAGCTGTTTTTT

size: NA
V: TRBV7-9
J: TRBJ1-6
D: NA
CDR3: CASSLIQSSYNSPLHF
DNA: TGTGCCAGCAGCTTAATCCAGAGCTCCTATAATTCACCCCTCCACTTT

size: NA
V: TRBV5-4
J: TRBJ2-5
D: NA
CDR3: CASSFPGAGEETQYF
DNA: TGTGCCAGCAGCTTCCCGGGGGCGGGAGAAGAGACCCAGTACTTC

size: NA
V: TRBV3-1/TRBV3-2
J: TRBJ2-3
D: TRBD2
CDR3: CASSHASGSPDTQYF
DNA: TGTGCCAGCAGCCACGCTAGCGGGAGTCCAGATACGCAGTATTTT

size: NA
V: TRBV19
J: TRBJ1-5
D: NA
CDR3: CASSTWGGGGNQPQHF
DNA: TGTGCCAGTAGTACCTGGGGCGGTGGTGGCAATCAGCCCCAGCATTTT